This passage covers 2 T cell receptor beta chains from one sample sequenced in a study of identical twins. TCRdb reanalysed the 5' RACE reads using MiXCR and keeps one entry per CDR3 protein. This sample yields 1.5 million to 2 million distinct CDR3 sequences, of which more than 30% are seen a single time; 0.25% to 0.3% belongs to the top ten. The sequencing sample was made of cord blood. The receptors here all came from a newborn girl in good health.

The sample holds many counts of this clonotype. This chain uses TRBV10-3 with TRBJ2-3; the D is unclear. Germline CDR1 reads ENHRY; CDR2 reads SYGVKD. CDR3 length: 13 amino acids. V gave up 6 bases and J gave up 0 bases, with 7 bases separating them. Here the CDR3 DNA reads TGTGCCATCAGCAGTGCTAGCACAGATACGCAGTATTTT. It codes for CAISSASTDTQYF.

The sample holds a few counts of this clonotype. This chain joins TRBV20-1 and TRBJ2-3, with 14 bases aligning to TRBD2. V lost 8 bases, J lost 1 base, and 11 bases stayed unmatched. The CDR3 loop spans 17 amino acids. Germline values: CDR1 DFQATT, CDR2 SNEGSKA (reference sequence). In DNA form, the CDR3 reads TGCAGTACCACCGGGACTAGCGGGAGTAGGGGCACAGATACGCAGTATTTT. Amino acid sequence: CSTTGTSGSRGTDTQYF.